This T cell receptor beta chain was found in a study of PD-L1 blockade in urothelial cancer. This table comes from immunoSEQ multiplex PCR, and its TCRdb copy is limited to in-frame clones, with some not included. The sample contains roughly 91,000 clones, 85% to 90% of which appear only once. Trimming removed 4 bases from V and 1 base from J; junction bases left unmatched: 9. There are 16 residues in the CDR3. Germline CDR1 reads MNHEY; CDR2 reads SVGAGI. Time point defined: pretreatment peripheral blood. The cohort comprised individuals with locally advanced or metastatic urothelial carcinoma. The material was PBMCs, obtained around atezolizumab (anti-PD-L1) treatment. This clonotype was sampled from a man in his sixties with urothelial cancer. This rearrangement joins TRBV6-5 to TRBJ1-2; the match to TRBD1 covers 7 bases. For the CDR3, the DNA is TGTGCCAGCAGTTCCCGGGACAGCCAACTTAACTATGGCTACACCTTC. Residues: CASSSRDSQLNYGYTF.